The T cell receptor (beta chain) described here comes from a study of blood T cell repertoires in COVID-19. Overall study context: COVID-19 samples from acute and convalescent phases originated in the United States, Italy and Spain. The analysed material was cDNA or gDNA that came from T cells, B-cell-depleted T cells, or PBMCs.

J gave up 2 bases and V 5 bases, and 3 bases lay outside the gene matches. From germline, CDR1 is GTSNPN and CDR2 SVGIG (reference sequence). The CDR3 sequence is 14 residues long. While infection was still active, Seattle patients were enrolled and then followed longitudinally. In the original analysis: Amplified reference gene primers provided the basis for estimating nucleated cell counts. Produced via immunoSEQ multiplex PCR; TCRdb's table is partial and in-frame only. V and J calls and clone size are copied from that table; D and trimming were computed from the DNA. Here the sample spans tens of thousands of clones, 75% to 90% being singletons.

The sample was peripheral blood. The genes are TRBV30 and TRBJ1-5; TRBD1 matches 10 bases. This TCR came from a man aged 55 to 70 with COVID-19, enrolled during active disease. The CDR3 DNA follows: TGTGCCTGGGGACAGGGGGAAGGCAATCAGCCCCAGCATTTT. Protein: CAWGQGEGNQPQHF.